Listed below are T cell receptor beta chains from one sample, sequenced in a study of cytomegalovirus exposure and HLA in healthy donors. Assay: immunoSEQ multiplex PCR; the TCRdb copy retains only in-frame clones and omits some. The table shows about 160,000 clones, with around 85% occurring only once. The sample was PBMCs. The source is a man aged 30 to 45 in good health and CMV-seropositive. Both conserved end residues are part of each CDR3. Fields, in order: J gene, clone size, V gene, D gene, CDR3 protein, CDR3 DNA. The D gene is left open where the match is weak. Size is omitted from some rows. Given values are once, few, many or a class for expanded clones.

TRBJ1-1 - TRBV5-5 - CASSLSPKGQTEAFF TGTGCCAGCAGCTTGAGCCCAAAGGGGCAGACTGAAGCTTTCTTT
TRBJ2-5 - TRBV6-1 - CATLEETQYF TGTGCCACCCTAGAAGAGACCCAGTACTTC
TRBJ2-7 - TRBV25-1 - CASSDLAGGSYEQYF TGTGCCAGCAGTGATCTGGCAGGGGGGAGCTACGAGCAGTACTTC
TRBJ2-7 many TRBV19 - CASSGALDRYEQYF TGTGCCAGTAGTGGAGCTTTAGACAGATACGAGCAGTACTTC
TRBJ2-1 - TRBV7-9 - CASSFTGTQQFF TGTGCCAGCAGCTTTACCGGGACTCAGCAGTTCTTC
TRBJ2-7 - TRBV18 TRBD2 CASSLLAGSYEQYF TGTGCCAGCTCACTTCTAGCGGGGTCCTACGAGCAGTACTTC
TRBJ1-4 - TRBV6-1 TRBD1 CASSGDRVALQEKLFF TGTGCCAGCAGTGGGGACAGGGTGGCCCTCCAGGAAAAACTGTTTTTT
TRBJ2-3 - TRBV2 - CASRDYRNTQYF TGTGCCAGCAGGGACTACAGAAATACGCAGTATTTT
TRBJ2-5 - TRBV7-3 TRBD2 CASSLTGGGETQYF TGTGCCAGCAGCTTAACGGGCGGGGGAGAGACCCAGTACTTC
TRBJ2-7 - TRBV7-9 - CASSLGGPAYEQYF TGTGCCAGCAGCTTAGGTGGGCCCGCCTACGAGCAGTACTTC
TRBJ1-4 - TRBV6-5 - CASSYSAGMSQKLFF TGTGCCAGCAGTTACTCAGCAGGGATGAGTCAAAAACTGTTTTTT
TRBJ2-5 - TRBV5-4 - CASSPDTGRETQYF TGTGCCAGCAGCCCGGACACGGGGAGGGAGACCCAGTACTTC
TRBJ2-7 - TRBV5-1 - CASSLGQVSYEQYF TGCGCCAGCAGCTTGGGACAGGTCTCCTACGAGCAGTACTTC
TRBJ2-5 - TRBV27 TRBD1 CASGVTGAQETQYF TGTGCCAGCGGAGTGACAGGGGCCCAAGAGACCCAGTACTTC